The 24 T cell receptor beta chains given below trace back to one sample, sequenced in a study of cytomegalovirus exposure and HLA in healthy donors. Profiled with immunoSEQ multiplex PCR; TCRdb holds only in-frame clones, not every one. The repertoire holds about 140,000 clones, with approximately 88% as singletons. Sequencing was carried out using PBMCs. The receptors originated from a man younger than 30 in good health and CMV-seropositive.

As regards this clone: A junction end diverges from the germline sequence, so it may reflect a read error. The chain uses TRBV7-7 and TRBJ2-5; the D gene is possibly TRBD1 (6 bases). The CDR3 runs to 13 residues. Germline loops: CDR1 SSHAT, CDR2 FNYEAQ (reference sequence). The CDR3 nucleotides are TGTGCTAGCAGCTTAGAGGGGGTAGAGACCCAGTACTTC. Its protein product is CASSLEGVETQYF.

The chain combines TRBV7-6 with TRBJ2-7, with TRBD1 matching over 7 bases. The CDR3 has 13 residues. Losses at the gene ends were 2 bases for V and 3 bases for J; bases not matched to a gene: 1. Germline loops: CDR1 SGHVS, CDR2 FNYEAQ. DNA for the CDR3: TGTGCCAGCAGCTTACAGGGGGACTACGAGCAGTACTTC. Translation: CASSLQGDYEQYF. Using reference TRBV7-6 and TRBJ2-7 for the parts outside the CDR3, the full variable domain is GAGVSQSPRYKVTKRGQDVALRCDPISGHVSLYWYRQALGQGPEFLTYFNYEAQQDKSGLPNDRFSAERPEGSISTLTIQRTEQRDSAMYRCASSLQGDYEQYFGPGTRLTVT.

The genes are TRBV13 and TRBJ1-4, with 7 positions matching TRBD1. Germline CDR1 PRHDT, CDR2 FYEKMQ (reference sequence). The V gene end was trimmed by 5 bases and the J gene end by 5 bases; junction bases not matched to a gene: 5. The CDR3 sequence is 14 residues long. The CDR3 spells CASSEGTVNEKLFF. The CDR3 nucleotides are TGTGCCAGCAGCGAGGGGACAGTAAATGAAAAACTGTTTTTT.

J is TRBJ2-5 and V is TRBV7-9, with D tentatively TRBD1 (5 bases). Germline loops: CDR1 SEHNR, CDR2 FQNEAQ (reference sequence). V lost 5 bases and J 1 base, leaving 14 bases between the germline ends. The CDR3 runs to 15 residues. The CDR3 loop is CASSRQKGIQETQYF. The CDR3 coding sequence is TGTGCCAGCAGCCGACAGAAGGGAATCCAAGAGACCCAGTACTTC.

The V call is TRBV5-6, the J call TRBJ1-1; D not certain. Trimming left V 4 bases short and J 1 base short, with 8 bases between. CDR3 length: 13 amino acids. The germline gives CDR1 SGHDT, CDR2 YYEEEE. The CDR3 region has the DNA TGTGCCAGCAGCCCCCGGTCGAACACTGAAGCTTTCTTT. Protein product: CASSPRSNTEAFF.

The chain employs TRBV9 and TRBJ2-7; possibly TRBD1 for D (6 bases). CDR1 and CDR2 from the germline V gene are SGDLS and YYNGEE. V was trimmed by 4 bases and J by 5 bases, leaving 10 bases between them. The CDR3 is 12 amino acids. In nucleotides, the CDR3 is TGTGCCAGCAGCCCCACAGGGAACGAGCAGTACTTC. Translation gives CASSPTGNEQYF.

This CDR3 is CASSQGAAGPGQYF. CDR3 coding DNA: TGCGCCAGCAGCCAAGGGGCCGCGGGCCCGGGCCAGTACTTC. The chain is built from TRBV4-1 and TRBJ2-7, with TRBD2 as a possible D gene (5 bases). Germline assignment: CDR1 MGHRA and CDR2 YSYEKL. The CDR3 extends over 14 amino acids. V lost 1 base to trimming and J lost 10 bases, with 17 bases between them.

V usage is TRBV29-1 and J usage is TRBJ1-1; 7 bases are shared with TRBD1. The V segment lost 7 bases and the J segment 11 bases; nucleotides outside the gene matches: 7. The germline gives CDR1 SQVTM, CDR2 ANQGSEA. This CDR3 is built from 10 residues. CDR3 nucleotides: TGCAGCGGTATAGAGGGGGCCGCTTTCTTT. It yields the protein CSGIEGAAFF.

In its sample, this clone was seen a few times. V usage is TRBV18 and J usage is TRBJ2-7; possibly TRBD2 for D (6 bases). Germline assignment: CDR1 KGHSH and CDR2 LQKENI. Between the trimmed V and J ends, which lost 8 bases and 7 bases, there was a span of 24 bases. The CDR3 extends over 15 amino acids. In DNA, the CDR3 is TGTGCCAGCGCCTTCCTACGGGACTCATACGAAGAGCAGTACTTC. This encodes CASAFLRDSYEEQYF.

The CDR3: CASSPTDFGNTIYF. In DNA form, the CDR3 reads TGTGCCAGCAGCCCGACAGATTTTGGAAACACCATATATTTT. The rearrangement links TRBV7-8 to TRBJ1-3; the D gene is possibly TRBD1 (5 bases). CDR3 size: 14 residues. Germline CDR1 is SGHVS and CDR2 is FQNEAQ. V was cut by 5 bases and J by 3 bases, with 11 bases left in between.

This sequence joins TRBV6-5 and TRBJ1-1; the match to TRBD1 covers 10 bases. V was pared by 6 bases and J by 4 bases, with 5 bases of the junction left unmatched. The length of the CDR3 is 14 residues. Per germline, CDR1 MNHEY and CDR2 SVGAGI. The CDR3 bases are TGTGCCAGCAGAGAGGACAGGGGGAGCACTGAAGCTTTCTTT. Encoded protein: CASREDRGSTEAFF.

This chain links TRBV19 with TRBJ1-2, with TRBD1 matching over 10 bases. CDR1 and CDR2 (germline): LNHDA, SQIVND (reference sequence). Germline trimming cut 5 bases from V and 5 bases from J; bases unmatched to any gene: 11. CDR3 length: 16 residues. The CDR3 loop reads CASSPPLDRGMYGYTF. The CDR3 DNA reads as TGTGCCAGTAGTCCTCCTTTGGACAGGGGGATGTATGGCTACACCTTC.

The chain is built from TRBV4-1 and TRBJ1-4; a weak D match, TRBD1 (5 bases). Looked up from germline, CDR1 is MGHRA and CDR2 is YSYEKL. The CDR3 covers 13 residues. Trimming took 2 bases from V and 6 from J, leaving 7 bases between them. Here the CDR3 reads CASSQTGDEKLFF. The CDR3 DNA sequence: TGCGCCAGCAGCCAAACGGGGGATGAAAAACTGTTTTTT.

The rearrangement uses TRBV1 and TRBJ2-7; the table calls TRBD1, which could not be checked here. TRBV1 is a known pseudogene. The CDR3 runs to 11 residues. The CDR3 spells CTPQVSYEQYF. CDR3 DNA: TGCACCCCCCAGGTCTCCTACGAGCAGTACTTC.

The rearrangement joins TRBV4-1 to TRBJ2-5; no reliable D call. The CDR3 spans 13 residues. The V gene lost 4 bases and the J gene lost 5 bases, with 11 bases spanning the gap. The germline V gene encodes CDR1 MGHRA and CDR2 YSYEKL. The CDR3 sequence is CASSPLFGETQYF. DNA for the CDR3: TGCGCCAGCAGCCCGTTATTCGGGGAGACCCAGTACTTC.

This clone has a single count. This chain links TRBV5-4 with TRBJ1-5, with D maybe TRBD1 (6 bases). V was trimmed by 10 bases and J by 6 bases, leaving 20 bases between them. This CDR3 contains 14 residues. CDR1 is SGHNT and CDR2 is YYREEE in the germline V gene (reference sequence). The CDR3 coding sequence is TGTGCCCGACCGTACAGGGATAATTGTCAGCCCCAGCATTTT. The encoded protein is CARPYRDNCQPQHF.

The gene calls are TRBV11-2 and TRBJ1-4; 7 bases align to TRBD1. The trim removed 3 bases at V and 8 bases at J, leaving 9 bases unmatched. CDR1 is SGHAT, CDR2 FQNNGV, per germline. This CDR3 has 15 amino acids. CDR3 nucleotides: TGTGCCAGCAGCTTCTCTGACAGGGAGGACGAAAAACTGTTTTTT. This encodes CASSFSDREDEKLFF.

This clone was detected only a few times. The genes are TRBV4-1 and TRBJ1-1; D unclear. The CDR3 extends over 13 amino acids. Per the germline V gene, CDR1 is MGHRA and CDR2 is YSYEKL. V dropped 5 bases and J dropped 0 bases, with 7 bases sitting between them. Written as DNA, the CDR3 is TGCGCCAGCAGCACAATGGTGAACACTGAAGCTTTCTTT. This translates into CASSTMVNTEAFF.

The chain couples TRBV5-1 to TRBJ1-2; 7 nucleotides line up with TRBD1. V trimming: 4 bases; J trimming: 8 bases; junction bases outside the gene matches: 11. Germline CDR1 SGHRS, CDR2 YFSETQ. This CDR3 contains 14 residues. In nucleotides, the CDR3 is TGCGCCAGCAGCCCCCAAGGACAGGTCGGCGGCTACACCTTC. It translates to CASSPQGQVGGYTF.

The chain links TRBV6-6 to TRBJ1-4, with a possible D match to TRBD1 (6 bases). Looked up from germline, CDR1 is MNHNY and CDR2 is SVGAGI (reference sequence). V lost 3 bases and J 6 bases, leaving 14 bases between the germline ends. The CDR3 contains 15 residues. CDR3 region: CASSYRGTSDEKLFF. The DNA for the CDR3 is TGTGCCAGCAGTTATAGGGGGACATCAGATGAAAAACTGTTTTTT.

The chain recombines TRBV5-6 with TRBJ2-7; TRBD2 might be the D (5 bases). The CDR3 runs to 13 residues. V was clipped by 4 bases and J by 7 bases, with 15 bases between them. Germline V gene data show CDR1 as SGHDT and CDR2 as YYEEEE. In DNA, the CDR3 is TGTGCCAGCAGCCTCGGATCCTCGGGGGAGCAGTACTTC. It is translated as CASSLGSSGEQYF.

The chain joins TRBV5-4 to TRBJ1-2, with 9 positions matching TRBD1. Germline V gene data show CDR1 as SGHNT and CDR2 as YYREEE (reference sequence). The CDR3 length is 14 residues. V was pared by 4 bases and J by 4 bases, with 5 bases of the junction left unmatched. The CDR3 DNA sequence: TGTGCCAGCAGCCGGATGGACAGGGGCTATGGCTACACCTTC. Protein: CASSRMDRGYGYTF.

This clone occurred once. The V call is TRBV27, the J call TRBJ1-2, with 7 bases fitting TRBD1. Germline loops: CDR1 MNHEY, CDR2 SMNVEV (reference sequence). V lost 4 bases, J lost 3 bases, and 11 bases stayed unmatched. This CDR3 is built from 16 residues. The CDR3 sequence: CASSSLTGNRDYGYTF. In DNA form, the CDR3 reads TGTGCCAGCAGTTCCTTGACAGGGAATAGGGACTATGGCTACACCTTC.

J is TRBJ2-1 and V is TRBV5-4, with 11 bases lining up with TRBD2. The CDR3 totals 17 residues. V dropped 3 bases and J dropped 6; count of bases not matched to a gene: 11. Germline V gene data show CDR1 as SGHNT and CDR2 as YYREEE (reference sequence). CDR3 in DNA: TGTGCCAGCAGCTCCGGGACTAGCGGAGTCCGCCTCAATGAGCAGTTCTTC. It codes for CASSSGTSGVRLNEQFF.